Listed below are T cell receptor beta chains from one sample, sequenced in a study of cytomegalovirus exposure and HLA in healthy donors. The table came from immunoSEQ multiplex PCR; TCRdb's copy has only in-frame clones and leaves some out. Of about 140,000 clones listed, 65% to 85% are singletons. Sequenced: PBMCs. All receptors come from a man over 45 in good health and CMV-seronegative. Each CDR3 is given with its conserved first and last residue. The D gene is left open where the match is weak. Clone size appears in some rows only: once, few, many, or a class for an expanded clone.

>-|TRBV5-1|TRBJ1-5|-
TGCGCCAGCAGCTTGGACAGCTATAGCAATCAGCCCCAGCATTTT
CASSLDSYSNQPQHF
>-|TRBV7-3|TRBJ2-1|-
TGTGCCAGCAGCCGCGGTGCGTCATCATACAATGAGCAGTTCTTC
CASSRGASSYNEQFF
>TRBD1|TRBV5-6|TRBJ1-1|-
TGTGCCAGCAGCTGGGGACAGGGGTGGCACACTGAAGCTTTCTTT
CASSWGQGWHTEAFF
>TRBD1|TRBV5-1|TRBJ2-1|-
TGCGCCAGCAGCTCAGACAGGGACAGGAGCTACAATGAGCAGTTCTTC
CASSSDRDRSYNEQFF
>TRBD1|TRBV19|TRBJ1-5|once
TGTGCCAGTATGACAGGGGTGGGGAGCAATCAGCCCCAGCATTTT
CASMTGVGSNQPQHF
>-|TRBV27|TRBJ1-1|-
TGTGCCAGCACTGGGGGGACTGAAGCTTTCTTT
CASTGGTEAFF
>TRBD2|TRBV11-2|TRBJ2-5|-
TGTGCCAGCAGCTTCTCTCGTCTAGCGGGGGCCCTATGGACCTACTTC
CASSFSRLAGALWTYF
>-|TRBV6-5|TRBJ1-1|-
TGTGCCAGCAGTTACGGGGGGTTCTCTGAAGCTTTCTTT
CASSYGGFSEAFF
>-|TRBV19|TRBJ1-1|-
TGTGCCAGTAGCCAGGGGTTAGAAGCTTTCTTT
CASSQGLEAFF
>TRBD1|TRBV9|TRBJ1-4|-
TGTGCCAGCAGCGTCGGGTCGGACAGGGCGACAACTAATGAAAAACTGTTTTTT
CASSVGSDRATTNEKLFF
>-|TRBV19|TRBJ1-4|-
TGTGCCAGTAGTCGGCAGGGTCGAGTGGCTAATGAAAAACTGTTTTTT
CASSRQGRVANEKLFF
>TRBD2|TRBV11-2|TRBJ2-1|-
TGTGCCAGCACCCTACTAGCGGGAGGATACAATGAGCAGTTCTTC
CASTLLAGGYNEQFF
>-|TRBV6-1|TRBJ1-2|-
TGTGTCGGCGAGACAGGCAGCGGTTTGGGTGGCTACACCTTC
CVGETGSGLGGYTF
>TRBD1|TRBV7-2|TRBJ2-7|-
TGTGCCAGCAGCACAATCAGGGGGCCCTACGAGCAGTACTTC
CASSTIRGPYEQYF
>TRBD1|TRBV11-2|TRBJ2-3|-
TGTGCCAGCAGCTTCACAGGGGGGAGTGATACGCAGTATTTT
CASSFTGGSDTQYF
>-|TRBV15|TRBJ2-1|-
TGTGCCACCAGCAGACAGACAGTGGCCTACAATGAGCAGTTCTTC
CATSRQTVAYNEQFF
>TRBD2|TRBV7-9|TRBJ2-3|-
TGTGCCAGCAGCCCACCCGGGACTAGTATGGATACGCAGTATTTT
CASSPPGTSMDTQYF
>TRBD2|TRBV9|TRBJ2-3|once
TGTGCCAGTAACCAAGCGGGAGGTAGCACAGATACGCAGTATTTT
CASNQAGGSTDTQYF
>-|TRBV5-4|TRBJ1-3|few
TGTGCCAGCAGCCCCGATAATAACAGGGTTACTGGAAACACCATATATTTT
CASSPDNNRVTGNTIYF
>TRBD1|TRBV16|TRBJ2-3|-
TGTGCCAGCAGCGGGACAGGGGCCACCGCAGATACGCAGTATTTT
CASSGTGATADTQYF
>-|TRBV19|TRBJ2-7|-
TGTGCCAGTAGTATAGATCTACGCACGTACGAGCAGTACTTC
CASSIDLRTYEQYF
>TRBD1|TRBV28|TRBJ1-2|-
TGTGCCAGCAGTTTTAGAGGGGGCGGCTACACCTTC
CASSFRGGGYTF
>-|TRBV6-6|TRBJ1-1|-
TGTGCCAGCAGTTACTCGGGGCAGGCTAACACTGAAGCTTTCTTT
CASSYSGQANTEAFF
>TRBD2|TRBV27|TRBJ2-7|-
TGTGCCAGCAGTTTTCTGAGCGGGAGTCGGCCCTACGAGCAGTACTTC
CASSFLSGSRPYEQYF
>-|TRBV30|TRBJ1-4|-
TGTGCCTGGAGAGTAAGGGGGAAGAAAGGGGAAAAACTGTTTTTT
CAWRVRGKKGEKLFF
>-|TRBV19|TRBJ1-6|-
TGTGCCAGTAGTATCCTTAATTCACCCCTCCACTTT
CASSILNSPLHF
>-|TRBV7-2|TRBJ2-3|few
TGTGCCAGCAGCTTAGACTCAGATACGCAGTATTTT
CASSLDSDTQYF
>-|TRBV6-5|TRBJ2-5|-
TGTGCCAGCAGTTTCCAGGGGAAGGGACAAGAGACCCAGTACTTC
CASSFQGKGQETQYF
>-|TRBV19|TRBJ2-7|-
TGTGCCAGTAGTATTTCGCTTCCGAGCTCCTACGAGCAGTACTTC
CASSISLPSSYEQYF
>TRBD1|TRBV6-1|TRBJ1-1|-
TGTGCCAGCAGTGGGGGGACAGGGGGGAACACTGAAGCTTTCTTT
CASSGGTGGNTEAFF
>-|TRBV6-1|TRBJ2-3|-
TGTGCCAGCAGTGAAGTAGGCGGCTACAGCACAGATACGCAGTATTTT
CASSEVGGYSTDTQYF
>TRBD1|TRBV28|TRBJ1-4|-
TGTGCCAGCAGCCGTAGGGACAGGGCATCGGAAAAACTGTTTTTT
CASSRRDRASEKLFF
>-|TRBV28|TRBJ1-5|few
TGTGCCAGCAGCCCCGGCTGGGGGGGCAATCAGCCCCAGCATTTT
CASSPGWGGNQPQHF
>TRBD2|TRBV11-3|TRBJ2-3|-
TGTGCCAGCAGCTCCCGGACTAGCGGGTACACAGATACGCAGTATTTT
CASSSRTSGYTDTQYF
>TRBD2|TRBV7-7|TRBJ2-7|-
TGTGCTAGCAGCTTTTGTGGACTAGCGGTACTCCTTAACTACGAGCAGTACTTC
CASSFCGLAVLLNYEQYF
>TRBD1|TRBV5-1|TRBJ2-2|-
TGCGCCAGCAGCTCGGGACAGGCGACCGGGGAGCTGTTTTTT
CASSSGQATGELFF
>TRBD1|TRBV7-9|TRBJ2-7|-
TGTGCCACCGAAGTTTACGGGACAGGGGACTCCTACGAGCAGTACTTC
CATEVYGTGDSYEQYF
>TRBD1|TRBV7-3|TRBJ2-3|-
TGTGCCAGCAGCCTCGGGACAGGGGCGGGTGCAGATACGCAGTATTTT
CASSLGTGAGADTQYF
>-|TRBV29-1|TRBJ1-1|once
TGCAGCGTTGAACCCGGTCACCCGGAAGCTTTCTTT
CSVEPGHPEAFF
>-|TRBV4-1|TRBJ2-1|few
TGCGCCAGCAGCCAATTTTACGGGAGCGGAGATGAGCAGTTCTTC
CASSQFYGSGDEQFF
>-|TRBV5-4|TRBJ2-3|once
TGTGCCAGCAGCCGTGAAGCTAGCACAGATACGCAGTATTTT
CASSREASTDTQYF
>-|TRBV7-2|TRBJ2-6|-
TGTGCCAGCAGCTTAGGCCAAGGGGACTCTGGGGCCAACGTCCTGACTTTC
CASSLGQGDSGANVLTF
>-|TRBV30|TRBJ2-1|-
TGTGCCTGGAGTGCCGCAGGGGCCTCCTACAATGAGCAGTTCTTC
CAWSAAGASYNEQFF